These T cell receptor beta chains were read from a single sample in a study of cytomegalovirus exposure and HLA in healthy donors. Sequenced by immunoSEQ multiplex PCR; TCRdb stores in-frame clones only, minus some. The data show 150,000 to 200,000 clones, roughly 84% seen once. The material sequenced was PBMCs. The receptors originated from a boy between 10 and 17 years old in good health and CMV-seronegative. Both conserved end residues are part of each CDR3. D genes are given only for firm matches. For some rows the clone size is stated as once, few or many, or as a class when expanded; others skip it.

d_call,clone_size,v_call,cdr3_aa
TRBD1,NA,TRBV11-2,CASSPGQLYEQYF
TRBD1,NA,TRBV7-3,CASRWDRGWYTEAFF
TRBD2,once,TRBV29-1,CSVDGGGTDTQYF
NA,few,TRBV27,CASRASGANVLTF
NA,NA,TRBV7-3,CASGPSTARSTDTQYF
TRBD2,NA,TRBV7-2,CASSSKGAGTSGSTGELFF
TRBD1,NA,TRBV6-5,CASTRLTGQVYGYTF
NA,NA,TRBV29-1,CSVALGGRVSSNTEAFF
TRBD1,NA,TRBV5-4,CASSPPGQEYGYTF
NA,few,TRBV25-1,CASSERGAHGYTF
TRBD1,NA,TRBV27,CASSFYRTGSIHEQYF
NA,NA,TRBV2,CASSPSYGYTF
NA,NA,TRBV12-5,CASGLNRVYEKLFF
TRBD1,NA,TRBV25-1,CASSEDRGTGYTF
TRBD2,NA,TRBV9,CASSVGGGASYNEQFF
TRBD1,few,TRBV4-2,CASSQGDRGEFYGYTF
NA,NA,TRBV6-1,CASRAKNIQYF
NA,NA,TRBV11-3,CASSLIEGRYTEAFF
TRBD1,few,TRBV15,CATAESGTVNEKLFF
NA,NA,TRBV4-1,CASSQDKGRYEQYF
TRBD1,NA,TRBV18,CASSPAGTGVYEQYF
TRBD1,NA,TRBV10-3,CAISRTGEQYF
TRBD2,NA,TRBV7-2,CASSLGRRLADQETQYF
TRBD1,NA,TRBV9,CASSVATGEWATDTQYF
TRBD2,NA,TRBV5-4,CASSLGTSGNQETQYF
NA,NA,TRBV5-1,CASSWDPTGVGGLHEQYF
NA,NA,TRBV20-1,CSASREPEAFF
NA,once,TRBV27,CASSYRGGNEKLFF
TRBD1,NA,TRBV30,CAWDRQGGETQYF
TRBD2,NA,TRBV7-8,CASSLGIAGGPGRDEQYF
NA,NA,TRBV7-2,CASSLGLSTGETQYF
NA,once,TRBV27,CASSRSNQPQHF
TRBD1,NA,TRBV9,CASSVDVGGKNNSPLHF
TRBD1,NA,TRBV25-1,CASRRKTGSYEQYF
NA,NA,TRBV19,CASSTPGHSTGELFF
NA,NA,TRBV7-2,CASSGRDYGDTEAFF
NA,once,TRBV28,CASSFYRRTPIQHF
TRBD1,NA,TRBV5-4,CASSHPSTGMNTEAFF
NA,NA,TRBV5-6,CASSLTPPTNTQYF
NA,NA,TRBV19,CASSSWSGGGYNQPQHF
NA,NA,TRBV6-6,CASSGVSTEAFF
NA,NA,TRBV9,CASSAGSSDNEQFF
NA,NA,TRBV5-1,CASSPEGYGQPQHF
NA,NA,TRBV10-3,CAISDVRTVPYEQYF
NA,NA,TRBV30,CAVGFFSDSYGYTF
NA,NA,TRBV19,CASSIGPGIGYEQYF
TRBD2,NA,TRBV11-3,CASSLGLAGASSYNEQFF
NA,once,TRBV7-9,CASSSTRSLTGELFF
NA,NA,TRBV25-1,CASSAYGGTANNEQFF
TRBD1,NA,TRBV7-2,CASSSGQGAGETQYF